The 21 T cell receptor beta chains listed next were all sequenced from one sample in a study of shared clonotypes between healthy human individuals. Generated by immunoSEQ multiplex PCR, the TCRdb table keeps only in-frame clones and is missing some. Of 1.5 million to 2.5 million clones listed, approximately 94% are singletons. Terminally differentiated effector memory CD45RA+ cells were excluded by CCR7 positive selection of CD45RO-negative cells. Sequenced material: naive CD8+ T cells sorted from blood. The origin of the receptors is a man between 18 and 29 years old in good health.

For this clone: Other DNA sequences within the sample encode an identical CDR3. V is TRBV7-6 and J is TRBJ2-7; 11 nucleotides agree with TRBD1. The CDR3 covers 14 residues. Unmatched junction bases numbered 2, after V lost 3 bases and J lost 4 bases. Germline lookup yields CDR1 SGHVS and CDR2 FNYEAQ. The DNA of the CDR3 is TGTGCCAGCAGCTTGGGACAGGGGGGGTACGAGCAGTACTTC. As protein: CASSLGQGGYEQYF. The full variable domain, rest sourced from reference TRBV7-6 and TRBJ2-7, is GAGVSQSPRYKVTKRGQDVALRCDPISGHVSLYWYRQALGQGPEFLTYFNYEAQQDKSGLPNDRFSAERPEGSISTLTIQRTEQRDSAMYRCASSLGQGGYEQYFGPGTRLTVT.

V gene TRBV4-1 combines with J gene TRBJ2-7; the D gene is possibly TRBD2 (5 bases). The ends were cut back, 1 base at V and 5 bases at J, with 18 bases in the middle. Germline V gene data show CDR1 as MGHRA and CDR2 as YSYEKL. The CDR3 spans 16 residues. The CDR3 coding sequence is TGCGCCAGCAGCCAAGCCGCCCCCTTTGAGGGCAACGAGCAGTACTTC. The encoded protein is CASSQAAPFEGNEQYF.

The CDR3 coding sequence is TGTGCCAGCAGTTTCTCGACAGGCCCCTTGGTCTACGAGCAGTACTTC. Protein product: CASSFSTGPLVYEQYF. The rearrangement uses TRBV27 and TRBJ2-7; D possibly corresponds to TRBD1 (6 bases). Trimming left V 3 bases short and J 3 bases short, with 18 bases between. This CDR3 has 16 amino acids. CDR1 is MNHEY and CDR2 is SMNVEV in the germline V gene (reference sequence).

V usage is TRBV10-2 and J usage is TRBJ2-3; 13 bases map to TRBD2. The CDR3 consists of 16 residues. CDR1 is WSHSY and CDR2 is SAAADI in the germline V gene. The J segment lost 4 bases and the V segment lost 6 bases, leaving 7 bases of the junction unmatched. CDR3 in DNA: TGCGCCAGCAGGTCAACTAGCGGGGGGGTGTCAGATACGCAGTATTTT. Translating it yields CASRSTSGGVSDTQYF.

A remark on this clone: Other nucleotide sequences from this sample produce the same CDR3. The V gene is TRBV9, the J gene TRBJ2-5; the match to TRBD2 covers 8 bases. The germline V gene has CDR1 SGDLS and CDR2 YYNGEE. The CDR3 is 15 amino acids. V gave up 0 bases and J gave up 0 bases; unmatched junction bases: 1. CDR3 DNA sequence: TGTGCCAGCAGCGTAGAGGGACTAGACCAAGAGACCCAGTACTTC. Translated: CASSVEGLDQETQYF.

The CDR3, as DNA: TGCGCCAGCAGCCAAGAAAGATCGGGGGCATACGAGCAGTACTTC. It codes for CASSQERSGAYEQYF. This chain connects TRBV4-1 to TRBJ2-7; perhaps D is TRBD1 or TRBD2 (6 bases each). The CDR3 extends over 15 amino acids. In germline, CDR1 is MGHRA, CDR2 YSYEKL. The germline V and J ends were trimmed by 0 bases and 4 bases, with 13 bases remaining between them.

V gene TRBV4-1 combines with J gene TRBJ1-2; D is ambiguous. CDR3 size: 16 residues. Germline V gene lookup returns CDR1 MGHRA and CDR2 YSYEKL. V lost 4 bases, J lost 4 bases, and 19 bases lay in between. The CDR3 protein is CASSPFFMVTSYGYTF. The CDR3 nucleotides are TGCGCCAGCAGCCCCTTTTTCATGGTGACTTCCTATGGCTACACCTTC.

This clone was counted a single time. At the DNA level, this CDR3 is encoded by other sequences in the same sample as well. This chain connects TRBV7-9 to TRBJ2-7; 8 bases map to TRBD2. The J segment lost 1 base and the V segment lost 4 bases, leaving 0 bases of the junction unmatched. Germline V CDR1 and CDR2: SEHNR, FQNEAQ (reference sequence). The CDR3 is 13 residues long. The CDR3 sequence: CASSSGGSYEQYF. DNA for the CDR3: TGTGCCAGCAGCTCGGGGGGGTCCTACGAGCAGTACTTC. Combining the CDR3 with reference TRBV7-9 and TRBJ2-7 gives the whole variable domain DTGVSQNPRHKITKRGQNVTFRCDPISEHNRLYWYRQTLGQGPEFLTYFQNEAQLEKSRLLSDRFSAERPKGSFSTLEIQRTEQGDSAMYLCASSSGGSYEQYFGPGTRLTVT.

The V and J genes are TRBV7-9 and TRBJ1-4; 7 bases fit TRBD1. The J segment lost 10 bases and the V segment lost 5 bases, leaving 16 bases of the junction unmatched. Per the germline V gene, CDR1 is SEHNR and CDR2 is FQNEAQ (reference sequence). This CDR3 is 16 amino acids long. CDR3 region: CASSSGTDLGGGKLFF. The CDR3 DNA reads TGTGCCAGCAGCAGCGGGACAGACTTGGGTGGGGGAAAACTGTTTTTT.

The chain links TRBV7-6 to TRBJ2-1, with 9 bases fitting TRBD2. This CDR3 is built from 16 residues. Germline loops: CDR1 SGHVS, CDR2 FNYEAQ. The trim removed 5 bases at V and 8 bases at J, leaving 13 bases unmatched. The CDR3: CASSLLVGGRGYEQFF. The CDR3 DNA is TGTGCCAGCAGCCTCCTCGTTGGCGGGAGGGGGTATGAGCAGTTCTTC.

The rearrangement joins TRBV6-6 to TRBJ1-2; the match to TRBD1 covers 7 bases. Looked up from germline, CDR1 is MNHNY and CDR2 is SVGAGI (reference sequence). CDR3 length equals 14 residues. V was clipped by 4 bases and J by 0 bases; unmatched bases: 2. CDR3 residues: CASSSTGTNYGYTF. As DNA, the CDR3 is TGTGCCAGCAGTTCGACAGGGACTAACTATGGCTACACCTTC.

The V call is TRBV27, the J call TRBJ2-5; 7 bases fit TRBD2. Trimming took 4 bases from V and 5 from J; bases not matched to a gene: 19. This CDR3 contains 18 residues. From germline, CDR1 is MNHEY and CDR2 SMNVEV (reference sequence). The CDR3 coding sequence is TGTGCCAGCAGTTCCAACCCGTCATTGCGGGAGTTATGGGAGACCCAGTACTTC. It is translated as CASSSNPSLRELWETQYF.

The genes are TRBV5-1 and TRBJ1-1, with no clear D. The CDR3 is made up of 14 amino acids. Germline V gives CDR1 SGHRS, CDR2 YFSETQ. The V end lost 4 bases, the J end lost 0 bases, and 10 bases lay between the germline ends. CDR3 DNA sequence: TGCGCCAGCAGCCCCATGGGGATGAACACTGAAGCTTTCTTT. This encodes CASSPMGMNTEAFF.

The J gene is TRBJ2-7, the V gene TRBV29-1, with D possibly TRBD2 on 5 matching bases. Germline V gene sequence: CDR1 SQVTM, CDR2 ANQGSEA. This CDR3 comprises 13 residues. V lost 0 bases and J lost 7, with 13 bases in between. The CDR3 loop reads CSVEDRARGEQYF. CDR3 sequence (DNA): TGCAGCGTTGAAGATCGTGCCCGAGGGGAGCAGTACTTC.

The chain employs TRBV5-1 and TRBJ2-5; TRBD2 matches 7 bases. Germline-derived CDR1 and CDR2 are SGHRS and YFSETQ. The CDR3 extends over 15 amino acids. V lost 5 bases, J lost 2 bases, and 9 bases stayed unmatched. CDR3 coding DNA: TGCGCCAGCAGGCTCATATGGGGGGGACAAGAGACCCAGTACTTC. It specifies CASRLIWGGQETQYF.

Remarks on this clone: The sample contains more than one DNA sequence encoding this CDR3. This chain links TRBV9 with TRBJ2-7; TRBD2 matches 14 bases. The CDR3 length is 16 residues. V was pared by 0 bases and J by 3 bases, with 2 bases of the junction left unmatched. Germline V gene lookup returns CDR1 SGDLS and CDR2 YYNGEE. The chain's CDR3 is CASSVGGTSGSYEQYF. The CDR3 nucleotides are TGTGCCAGCAGCGTAGGCGGGACTAGCGGGAGCTACGAGCAGTACTTC.

This CDR3 is CASSGSLDNPYEQYF. In DNA form, the CDR3 reads TGTGCCAGCAGTGGGTCCTTGGACAACCCGTACGAGCAGTACTTC. The V call is TRBV28, the J call TRBJ2-7; tentative D call: TRBD1 (5 bases). Looked up from germline, CDR1 is MDHEN and CDR2 is SYDVKM. Trimming shortened V by 5 bases and J by 4 bases, and 18 bases separated the two germline ends. The CDR3 is made up of 15 amino acids.

Points on this clone: Mismatch with germline at one junction end may stem from a read error. V and J are TRBV4-1 and TRBJ2-7; TRBD2 matches 8 bases. Germline assignment: CDR1 MGHRA and CDR2 YSYEKL. The CDR3 is made up of 18 amino acids. The CDR3 loop is CASSEDALNREGGYEQYF. The DNA of the CDR3 is TGCGCCAGCAGCGAAGACGCCCTAAACCGGGAGGGCGGTTACGAGCAGTACTTC.

This chain links TRBV29-1 with TRBJ1-1; weak D call: TRBD1 (5 bases). Germline-derived CDR1 and CDR2 are SQVTM and ANQGSEA. The CDR3 consists of 13 residues. V lost 2 bases and J 10 bases, leaving 17 bases between the germline ends. Here the CDR3 DNA reads TGCAGCGTTGAACCGACAGCAAAGTTCGTAGCTTTCTTT. Its translation is CSVEPTAKFVAFF.

The chain joins TRBV30 to TRBJ2-7; no clear D gene. CDR1 is GTSNPN, CDR2 SVGIG, per germline (reference sequence). Trimming stripped 1 base from V and 3 bases from J, with 10 bases between. This CDR3 is 13 amino acids long. CDR3: CAWSDLLYYEQYF. The CDR3 DNA reads as TGTGCCTGGAGTGACCTGCTTTACTACGAGCAGTACTTC. The whole variable domain, filled in from reference TRBV30 and TRBJ2-7, reads SQTIHQWPATLVQPVGSPLSLECTVEGTSNPNLYWYRQAAGRGLQLLFYSVGIGQISSEVPQNLSASRPQDRQFILSSKKLLLSDSGFYLCAWSDLLYYEQYFGPGTRLTVT.

The chain links TRBV28 to TRBJ1-5; the D gene is possibly TRBD1 (5 bases). The germline V and J ends were trimmed by 6 bases and 1 base, with 13 bases remaining between them. Looked up from germline, CDR1 is MDHEN and CDR2 is SYDVKM. This CDR3 is built from 15 residues. The CDR3 loop reads CASRQPRDSNQPQHF. CDR3 bases: TGTGCCAGCAGACAACCTCGGGACAGCAATCAGCCCCAGCATTTT.